This T cell receptor beta chain was profiled in a study of beta chain features in type 1 diabetes. Findings and limits, study-wide: Moderate yet significant TCRB CDR3 shortening was seen in Type 1 diabetes patients in all four CD4+ subsets.

Sequenced material consisted of expressed TCRB transcripts (all of the isolated RNA was reverse transcribed). Generated by immunoSEQ multiplex PCR, the TCRdb table keeps only in-frame clones and is missing some. Here the sample spans about 650,000 clones, around 12% being singletons. This clone was seen only a few times. Its antigen is still unknown. With 8 bases clipped from V and 4 bases from J, the junction kept 12 bases outside the gene matches. CDR3 length: 15 amino acids. Germline lookup yields CDR1 SGHTA and CDR2 FQGNSA. Sequenced material: naive CD4+ T cells from blood. The chain has TRBV7-2 and TRBJ2-3, with 7 bases identical to TRBD1. This TCR was sampled from a man between 25 and 39 years old with type 1 diabetes. CDR3 residues: CASLRLGGGADTQYF. DNA for the CDR3: TGTGCCAGCTTGCGGTTAGGGGGCGGCGCAGATACGCAGTATTTT.